Included here is one T cell receptor (beta chain) sequence, with context. This clone was found once. Its cognate antigen has yet to be identified. The input lacks base qualities; no much larger clone sits a single base away. Genomic DNA was isolated from the sorted cells so that the TCRbeta CDR3 region could be sequenced. The immunoSEQ Assay was used to sequence the TCRbeta CDR3 regions. Here the immuneACCESS table is served through TCRdb, limited to in-frame sequences with V and J called. Missing clones are a known gap in these copies; in checked studies unresolved V genes cover under half, and the rest lacks a known reason. The sample profile shows under 50,000 clones; about 80% of them were found once. Jointly, the top ten make up over 6.5% of the sample. This sample stems from a study of OX40 agonist ivuxolimab in advanced cancers. Background on the whole study: Ivuxolimab was an agonistic, fully human IgG2 monoclonal antibody directed against OX40 (CD134), a costimulatory receptor. Peripheral TCRbeta sequencing was intended to test whether TCR sequence diversity was altered and clonal T-cell expansion was caused by ivuxolimab. Of the approximately 50 patients in dose escalation, about 19 had hepatocellular carcinoma, some 15 had melanoma, 9 had renal cell carcinoma and 9 had head and neck cancer. Partial responses occurred in three dose-escalation patients: two with cutaneous melanoma and one with hepatocellular carcinoma. The dose-escalation cohort was 80% to 90% male with a mean age of 60 years, ranging from about 20 to 80. Prior anti-PD-1, anti-PD-L1 or anti-CTLA-4 therapy was permitted, and checkpoint inhibitors had been received by roughly two fifths of dose-escalation patients. The paper covers the monotherapy dose-escalation part of the phase I ivuxolimab trial, which included N of about 50 patients. Intravenous ivuxolimab was administered to patients every 2 weeks at six dose levels: 0.01, 0.1, 0.3, 1.5, 3 and 10 mg/kg. Findings and caveats that apply to the study as a whole: At doses from 0.1 to 3.0 mg/kg, clonal expansion was seen in both CD4+ and CD8+ blood T cells between baseline and week 6. In partial responders in the 0.1-3.0 mg/kg groups, normalized peripheral clonal expansion was found to be among the lowest, especially among CD8+ T cells. Low levels of normalized T-cell clonal expansion were also shown by some nonresponding patients. After ivuxolimab, CD8+ T cells had more expanded clones than CD4+ T cells on average. The antigen specificity of the peripheral T cells that underwent clonal expansion was not determined.

Per the germline V gene, SGHRS is the CDR1 and YFSETQ is the CDR2. Including the terminal cysteine and phenylalanine, the CDR3 comprises 17 residues. The entry retains the CDR3 DNA only, 51 bases that are in frame from base 1. V has 3 bases trimmed and J has 4 bases trimmed; junction bases matching no gene number 8. The trial excluded patients who had a history of autoimmune disease or who were on systemic immunosuppression. In every dose cohort, peripheral blood was drawn for TCR sequencing at baseline, cycle 4 day 1, and cycle 7 day 1. The samples were drawn from a first-in-human, open-label, multicenter phase I dose-escalation trial of ivuxolimab. Adults with locally advanced or metastatic melanoma, renal cell, hepatocellular, or head and neck squamous cell carcinoma were enrolled in the trial. Before TCR sequencing, CD4+ T cells and CD8+ T cells were sorted from peripheral blood as separate populations.

The rearrangement joined TRBV5-1 to TRBJ2-5, with 14 junctional bases fitting TRBD2. The receptor was derived from an adult with an advanced solid tumor such as melanoma, head and neck, liver or kidney cancer. This material consisted of CD4+ or CD8+ T cells sorted from blood, taken in a trial of the OX40 agonist ivuxolimab. The CDR3 region: CASSSGLAGGPIETQYF. The base sequence is TGCGCCAGCAGCTCCGGACTAGCGGGAGGCCCAATAGAGACCCAGTACTTC.